Presented here are 21 T cell receptor beta chains from one specimen sequenced in a study of blood T cell repertoires in COVID-19 (dated by TCRdb to 2019 to 2021). The protocol used for the library was the immunoSEQ multiplex PCR assay. In its TCRdb copy, this immuneACCESS table keeps in-frame sequences only and misses some clones. Where compared with another copy, unresolved V genes explain less than half of these, and the others have no known cause. The sample records about 130,000 clones, 85% of which are singletons. The ten largest clonotypes hold 25% to 30% of the sample. The sequenced sample was peripheral blood. The receptors derive from a woman aged 80 or older with acute or convalescent COVID-19.

V and J are TRBV18 and TRBJ2-5; D gene uncertain. CDR1 is KGHSH and CDR2 is LQKENI in the germline V gene. The CDR3 has 15 amino acids. The V and J ends lost 2 bases and 1 base respectively, with 11 bases between them. Written as DNA, the CDR3 is TGTGCCAGCTCACCAGCGGCCCACCCCCAAGAGACCCAGTACTTC. Protein: CASSPAAHPQETQYF.

The rearrangement joins TRBV19 to TRBJ1-6, with D tentatively TRBD1 (5 bases). From germline, CDR1 is LNHDA and CDR2 SQIVND (reference sequence). This CDR3 spans 14 amino acids. Trimming took off 5 bases at V and 7 bases at J, with 12 bases between the two ends. The CDR3 nucleotides read TGTGCCAGTAGTGGGGGGGGAGGAAATTCACCCCTCCACTTT. This translates into CASSGGGGNSPLHF.

This sequence joins TRBV7-2 and TRBJ1-1; 11 bases are a match to TRBD1. Germline trimming cut 4 bases from V and 0 bases from J; bases unmatched to any gene: 4. CDR3 length: 16 amino acids. Per germline, CDR1 SGHTA and CDR2 FQGNSA. CDR3 sequence: CASSSGQGGLNTEAFF. The CDR3, as DNA: TGTGCCAGCAGCTCGGGACAGGGGGGCTTGAACACTGAAGCTTTCTTT.

J is TRBJ2-1 and V is TRBV5-1; TRBD2 aligns across 7 bases. CDR3 length: 15 residues. Trimming at V came to 4 bases and at J to 0 bases, leaving 4 bases not matched to a gene. Germline V gives CDR1 SGHRS, CDR2 YFSETQ. The CDR3 protein is CASSRAGSSYNEQFF. Here the CDR3 DNA reads TGCGCCAGCAGCCGAGCGGGGAGCTCCTACAATGAGCAGTTCTTC. Complete variable domain (other parts from reference TRBV5-1 and TRBJ2-1): KAGVTQTPRYLIKTRGQQVTLSCSPISGHRSVSWYQQTPGQGLQFLFEYFSETQRNKGNFPGRFSGRQFSNSRSEMNVSTLELGDSALYLCASSRAGSSYNEQFFGPGTRLTVL.

This chain links TRBV12-3 or TRBV12-4 with TRBJ1-2; D is uncertain. CDR3 length: 13 amino acids. Between the trimmed V and J ends, which lost 1 base and 8 bases, there was a span of 11 bases. CDR3 in amino acids: CASSLGASDGYTF. The CDR3 bases are TGTGCCAGCAGTTTAGGGGCCTCCGACGGCTACACCTTC.

This clone was recorded once. This rearrangement joins TRBV6-5 to TRBJ2-7; D is unresolved. Germline CDR1 reads MNHEY; CDR2 reads SVGAGI. Trimming took off 5 bases at V and 0 bases at J, with 11 bases between the two ends. The CDR3 has 14 residues. The CDR3 DNA follows: TGTGCCAGCAGTATTTCAGGATTCTCCTACGAGCAGTACGTC. It is translated as CASSISGFSYEQYV.

This clone was counted only a few times. This chain connects TRBV5-1 to TRBJ1-5; D remains unclear. Germline V gene data show CDR1 as SGHRS and CDR2 as YFSETQ. Trimming took 6 bases from V and 4 from J, leaving 11 bases between them. The CDR3 runs to 13 residues. The CDR3 loop is CASTREGNQPQHF. The DNA for the CDR3 is TGCGCCAGCACTCGGGAGGGAAATCAGCCCCAGCATTTT.

The chain is built from TRBV5-6 and TRBJ2-1; the match to TRBD1 covers 11 bases. J was trimmed by 10 bases and V by 3 bases; bases with no gene match: 12. CDR3 length: 16 amino acids. Germline lookup yields CDR1 SGHDT and CDR2 YYEEEE. CDR3 in amino acids: CASSSMGQGGSAEQFF. CDR3 nucleotides: TGTGCCAGCAGCTCGATGGGACAGGGGGGTTCTGCGGAGCAGTTCTTC.

The V call is TRBV10-3, the J call TRBJ2-5; a possible D gene is TRBD1 (5 bases). This CDR3 is built from 14 residues. The V end was cut by 4 bases, the J end by 2 bases, with 11 bases between. Germline loops: CDR1 ENHRY, CDR2 SYGVKD. The DNA of the CDR3 is TGTGCCATCAGTGGGGCGGCAGGGCAAGAGACCCAGTACTTC. It is translated as CAISGAAGQETQYF.

DNA for the CDR3: TGTGCCAGCCTCCGGAGCGGGGGCTCCAGGGAGACCCAGTACTTC. This codes for CASLRSGGSRETQYF. The chain links TRBV2 to TRBJ2-5; the match to TRBD2 covers 8 bases. This CDR3 has 15 amino acids. Germline values: CDR1 SNHLY, CDR2 FYNNEI. With V trimmed by 8 bases and J by 5 bases, 13 bases remained unmatched.

The V call is TRBV6-5, the J call TRBJ2-1; 13 nucleotides agree with TRBD2. The CDR3 totals 15 residues. Unmatched junction bases numbered 5, after V lost 6 bases and J lost 6 bases. Germline-derived CDR1 and CDR2 are MNHEY and SVGAGI. The CDR3 is CASRSGTSGTNEQFF. DNA of the CDR3: TGTGCCAGCAGGTCCGGGACTAGCGGGACCAATGAGCAGTTCTTC.

CDR3 sequence reads: CASTRDSGVGYGYTF. The CDR3 DNA reads as TGTGCCAGCACCAGAGATTCCGGGGTGGGCTATGGCTACACCTTC. The V gene is TRBV6-5, the J gene TRBJ1-2, with D hard to call. Per germline, CDR1 MNHEY and CDR2 SVGAGI. V was trimmed by 7 bases and J by 4 bases, leaving 19 bases between them. The CDR3 totals 15 residues.

This clone was found once. The rearrangement joins TRBV24-1 to TRBJ1-2, with D perhaps TRBD1 (6 bases). This CDR3 has 15 residues. Germline V gene lookup returns CDR1 KGHDR and CDR2 SFDVKD. Trimming took off 5 bases at V and 5 bases at J, with 17 bases between the two ends. The CDR3 reads CATSASDSGLYGYTF. The CDR3 DNA sequence: TGTGCCACCAGTGCATCGGACAGCGGCCTTTATGGCTACACCTTC.

The chain joins TRBV6-5 to TRBJ1-1; D is unresolved. The CDR3 spans 11 residues. Germline V gene data show CDR1 as MNHEY and CDR2 as SVGAGI. Trimming took 7 bases from V and 0 from J, leaving 3 bases between them. The CDR3 coding sequence is TGTGCCAGCATAATGAACACTGAAGCTTTCTTT. Translated, it gives CASIMNTEAFF.

This sequence joins TRBV4-1 and TRBJ1-2; tentatively, D is TRBD1 (5 bases). The germline V gene has CDR1 MGHRA and CDR2 YSYEKL. Trimming removed 1 base from V and 0 bases from J, with 6 bases in between. This CDR3 is 14 amino acids long. Written as DNA, the CDR3 is TGCGCCAGCAGCCAAGGGACAACTAACTATGGCTACACCTTC. This translates into CASSQGTTNYGYTF.

The chain uses TRBV2 and TRBJ1-4; 10 nucleotides agree with TRBD1. There are 17 residues in the CDR3. J lost 1 base, V lost 6 bases, and 8 bases had no gene match. Germline V gene sequence: CDR1 SNHLY, CDR2 FYNNEI. The CDR3 region is CASRVDRGRRTNEKLFF. The CDR3 coding sequence is TGTGCCAGCAGGGTAGACAGGGGGCGAAGAACTAATGAAAAACTGTTTTTT. The entire variable domain, with the rest obtained from reference TRBV2 and TRBJ1-4, is as follows: EPEVTQTPSHQVTQMGQEVILRCVPISNHLYFYWYRQILGQKVEFLVSFYNNEISEKSEIFDDQFSVERPDGSNFTLKIRSTKLEDSAMYFCASRVDRGRRTNEKLFFGSGTQLSVL.

The CDR3 protein is CASNFIRGRTEAFF. The DNA for the CDR3 is TGTGCCAGCAACTTCATCAGGGGGAGGACTGAAGCTTTCTTT. The rearrangement links TRBV5-6 to TRBJ1-1; 7 nucleotides agree with TRBD1. This CDR3 contains 14 residues. The germline CDR1 and CDR2 sequences are SGHDT and YYEEEE. The V and J ends lost 6 bases and 5 bases, in that order; junction bases with no gene match: 10.

The gene calls are TRBV7-9 and TRBJ1-2, with D possibly TRBD1 on 5 matching bases. Trimming removed 2 bases from V and 0 bases from J, with 13 bases in between. Per the germline V gene, CDR1 is SEHNR and CDR2 is FQNEAQ (reference sequence). CDR3 length: 16 amino acids. Written as DNA, the CDR3 is TGTGCCAGCAGCTTACGGGGGTATGGGGCTAACTATGGCTACACCTTC. Translation: CASSLRGYGANYGYTF.

This chain joins TRBV28 and TRBJ1-2; 9 nucleotides agree with TRBD1. V lost 4 bases, J lost 5 bases, and 2 bases stayed unmatched. Per the germline V gene, CDR1 is MDHEN and CDR2 is SYDVKM. The CDR3 is 13 amino acids. The CDR3 DNA is TGTGCCAGCAGTTCAGGACAGGGGTATGGCTACACCTTC. It encodes CASSSGQGYGYTF.

V and J are TRBV5-1 and TRBJ2-6; 9 nucleotides agree with TRBD1. Germline lookup yields CDR1 SGHRS and CDR2 YFSETQ. V lost 2 bases and J lost 0; bases outside the gene matches: 18. The CDR3 loop spans 22 amino acids. CDR3 nucleotide sequence: TGCGCCAGCAGCTTACATCGTCGAGGGACAGGGATACATAGCTCTGGGGCCAACGTCCTGACTTTC. This gives the protein CASSLHRRGTGIHSSGANVLTF. Full variable domain (rest looked up from reference TRBV5-1 and TRBJ2-6): KAGVTQTPRYLIKTRGQQVTLSCSPISGHRSVSWYQQTPGQGLQFLFEYFSETQRNKGNFPGRFSGRQFSNSRSEMNVSTLELGDSALYLCASSLHRRGTGIHSSGANVLTFGAGSRLTVL.

This clone occurred once. The chain is built from TRBV28 and TRBJ2-7; 8 bases line up with TRBD1. The CDR3 length is 16 residues. CDR1 and CDR2 from the germline V gene are MDHEN and SYDVKM. V trimming: 4 bases; J trimming: 2 bases; junction bases outside the gene matches: 10. The CDR3 DNA reads as TGTGCCAGCAGTTCCCCCGGACAGGGAGTCCCCTACGAGCAGTACGTC. Protein: CASSSPGQGVPYEQYV.